This T cell receptor beta chain appears in the sequencing data of a study of shared clonotypes between healthy human individuals. On the study more broadly: Each donor contributed plates that comprised three CD4 naive, three CD4 memory, two CD8 naive and one CD8 memory.

Study-wide results and limits: The genetic and exposure-history diversity represented was limited by few donors.

Naive CD8 populations comprised CD45RO-negative cells positively selected for CCR7, excluding terminally differentiated effector memory CD45RA+ cells. Regarding this clone: What it binds is not known.

The table came from immunoSEQ multiplex PCR; TCRdb's copy has only in-frame clones and leaves some out. Of millions of clones listed, more than 85% are singletons. This TCR came from a man in his late teens or twenties in good health. Some clones in this sample may be carry-over from other donors' samples. Input material: naive CD8+ T cells from PBMCs.

Here the CDR3 reads CAITDPTRTVGYEQYF. The CDR3 coding sequence is TGTGCCATCACAGACCCCACACGGACCGTCGGCTACGAGCAGTACTTC. This chain links TRBV10-3 with TRBJ2-7, with unresolved D. There are 16 residues in the CDR3. Germline values: CDR1 ENHRY, CDR2 SYGVKD. The ends were cut back, 7 bases at V and 3 bases at J, with 22 bases in the middle.